Below, 29 T cell receptor beta chains from the same sample are listed, as sequenced in a study of cytomegalovirus exposure and HLA in healthy donors. Researchers ran the PCR with 60 Vbeta and 13 Jbeta primers. The method was immunoSEQ multiplex PCR; TCRdb's version includes in-frame clones alone and lacks a portion of them. The sample carries 120,000 to 150,000 clones, over 70% recorded once. Sequencing was performed on PBMCs. The receptors shown here come from a woman aged 35 to 49 in good health and CMV-seropositive.

The chain joins TRBV5-3 to TRBJ1-5; 7 bases map to TRBD1. Being an ORF, TRBV5-3 has a function that is uncertain. The CDR3 runs to 15 residues. V was clipped by 3 bases and J by 10 bases; unmatched bases: 13. The DNA for the CDR3 is TGTGCCAGAAGCTCCTGGGACAGACCTATCTCACCCCAGCATTTT. Its protein product is CARSSWDRPISPQHF.

The chain recombines TRBV6-1 with TRBJ1-6; 12 nucleotides line up with TRBD1. Trimming cost V 1 base and J 9 bases; bases outside gene matches: 7. The CDR3 extends over 17 amino acids. Germline CDR1 reads MNHNS; CDR2 reads SASEGT. In DNA, the CDR3 is TGTGCCAGCAGTGAAGTTCGATCGGGACAGGGGGCTTCACCCCTCCACTTT. This sequence encodes CASSEVRSGQGASPLHF.

This sequence joins TRBV7-7 and TRBJ2-3; 12 positions agree with TRBD2. The germline CDR1 and CDR2 sequences are SSHAT and FNYEAQ (reference sequence). This CDR3 region has 16 residues. Trimming at V came to 5 bases and at J to 6 bases, leaving 9 bases not matched to a gene. The CDR3 DNA follows: TGTGCCAGCAGCCCCCAGACTAGCGGGAGCAGGGATACGCAGTATTTT. It encodes CASSPQTSGSRDTQYF.

This clone was counted a few times. This chain joins TRBV2 and TRBJ1-4, with a tentative D call TRBD1 (6 bases). In germline, CDR1 is SNHLY, CDR2 FYNNEI. Trimming removed 6 bases at V and 2 bases at J, with 10 bases between. There are 14 residues in the CDR3. CDR3 in amino acids: CASRAQGTNEKLFF. The CDR3 DNA follows: TGTGCCAGCAGGGCCCAGGGGACTAATGAAAAACTGTTTTTT.

The V and J genes are TRBV11-2 and TRBJ2-7, with TRBD1 matching over 8 bases. The germline gives CDR1 SGHAT, CDR2 FQNNGV. The V segment lost 2 bases and the J segment 7 bases; nucleotides outside the gene matches: 7. The CDR3 is made up of 14 amino acids. CDR3 nucleotides: TGTGCCAGCAGCTTAATTCAGGGGGCATGGGAGCAGTACTTC. Translation: CASSLIQGAWEQYF.

The chain joins TRBV6-6 to TRBJ1-1, with D unclear. Germline CDR1 MNHNY, CDR2 SVGAGI (reference sequence). Trimming shortened V by 7 bases and J by 2 bases, and 11 bases separated the two germline ends. The CDR3 spans 13 residues. CDR3 in amino acids: CASKDTINTEAFF. The CDR3 DNA sequence: TGTGCCAGCAAAGACACAATAAACACTGAAGCTTTCTTT.

This sequence joins TRBV7-2 and TRBJ2-3; possibly TRBD1 for D (7 bases). V shed 4 bases and J shed 0 bases, with 20 bases lying between them. The CDR3 consists of 18 residues. Germline lookup yields CDR1 SGHTA and CDR2 FQGNSA. CDR3 protein: CASSSYALTGTSTDTQYF. The CDR3 DNA follows: TGTGCCAGCAGCTCCTACGCCTTGACAGGGACTAGCACAGATACGCAGTATTTT.

This clone was seen just once. This chain's CDR3 is CASSFEVYEQYF. In DNA form, the CDR3 reads TGTGCCAGCAGCTTCGAGGTCTACGAGCAGTACTTC. V usage is TRBV5-6 and J usage is TRBJ2-7; D unresolved. The CDR3 has 12 amino acids. Germline V gives CDR1 SGHDT, CDR2 YYEEEE. Trimming took 2 bases from V and 3 from J, leaving 6 bases between them.

This clone was counted once. V usage is TRBV15 and J usage is TRBJ2-3; D remains unclear. Trimming shortened V by 0 bases and J by 0 bases, and 16 bases separated the two germline ends. CDR3 length: 18 residues. The germline V gene has CDR1 LNHNV and CDR2 YYDKDF (reference sequence). The CDR3 bases are TGTGCCACCAGCAGAGATCAGGTCCTACCAACTAGCACAGATACGCAGTATTTT. Translated: CATSRDQVLPTSTDTQYF.

This clone was seen more than once but under ten times. This chain joins TRBV9 and TRBJ1-2; a weak D match, TRBD1 (6 bases). Looked up from germline, CDR1 is SGDLS and CDR2 is YYNGEE. The CDR3 is 14 residues long. V shed 0 bases and J shed 2 bases, with 8 bases lying between them. CDR3 region: CASSVGQENYGYTF. The CDR3 DNA reads as TGTGCCAGCAGCGTAGGACAGGAGAACTATGGCTACACCTTC.

The chain couples TRBV5-4 to TRBJ1-1; no definite D call. Per germline, CDR1 SGHNT and CDR2 YYREEE (reference sequence). V was trimmed by 3 bases and J by 0 bases, leaving 6 bases between them. The CDR3 is made up of 13 amino acids. The CDR3 spells CASSSVMNTEAFF. DNA for the CDR3: TGTGCCAGCAGCTCAGTGATGAACACTGAAGCTTTCTTT.

This rearrangement joins TRBV4-1 to TRBJ2-1; D unresolved. The CDR3 contains 14 residues. Germline CDR1 reads MGHRA; CDR2 reads YSYEKL. With 5 bases removed from V and 0 bases from J, the gap between germline ends came to 8 bases. Here the CDR3 reads CASSLTISYNEQFF. DNA of the CDR3: TGCGCCAGCAGCTTAACAATCTCCTACAATGAGCAGTTCTTC.

This clone came up a few times. The chain couples TRBV12-5 to TRBJ1-2; D uncertain. The CDR3 is 16 residues long. From germline, CDR1 is LGHNT and CDR2 FRNRAP. V lost 0 bases to trimming and J lost 4 bases, with 15 bases between them. The CDR3 sequence is CASGLVPLRDVYGYTF. The CDR3 DNA follows: TGTGCTAGTGGTTTGGTACCCCTTCGGGATGTCTATGGCTACACCTTC. The whole variable domain, filled in from reference TRBV12-5 and TRBJ1-2, reads DARVTQTPRHKVTEMGQEVTMRCQPILGHNTVFWYRQTMMQGLELLAYFRNRAPLDDSGMPKDRFSAEMPDATLATLKIQPSEPRDSAVYFCASGLVPLRDVYGYTFGSGTRLTVV.

Of note for this clone: This CDR3 is also generated by other DNA sequences in the sample. The chain links TRBV9 to TRBJ2-3, with D possibly TRBD2 on 6 matching bases. The CDR3 spans 15 residues. The V end lost 0 bases, the J end lost 0 bases, and 8 bases lay between the germline ends. Germline CDR1 and CDR2: SGDLS and YYNGEE. For the CDR3, the DNA is TGTGCCAGCAGCGTAGACGGGGGAAGCACAGATACGCAGTATTTT. Encoded protein: CASSVDGGSTDTQYF.

The V gene is TRBV5-6, the J gene TRBJ2-3, with D unclear. V lost 1 base and J 0 bases, leaving 12 bases between the germline ends. Germline CDR1 and CDR2: SGHDT and YYEEEE. The CDR3 runs to 16 residues. CDR3 DNA: TGTGCCAGCAGCTTGTACGTGACACCCAGCACAGATACGCAGTATTTT. This gives the protein CASSLYVTPSTDTQYF.

The chain is built from TRBV7-2 and TRBJ1-5, with 8 positions matching TRBD1. CDR3 length: 19 amino acids. V was pared by 5 bases and J by 0 bases, with 15 bases of the junction left unmatched. Germline V lookup: CDR1 SGHTA, CDR2 FQGNSA. CDR3 in DNA: TGTGCCAGCAGCCACCTTAATGGGACAGGTGCATATAGCAATCAGCCCCAGCATTTT. This sequence encodes CASSHLNGTGAYSNQPQHF. Full variable domain (outside the CDR3, taken from reference TRBV7-2 and TRBJ1-5): GAGVSQSPSNKVTEKGKDVELRCDPISGHTALYWYRQSLGQGLEFLIYFQGNSAPDKSGLPSDRFSAERTGGSVSTLTIQRTQQEDSAVYLCASSHLNGTGAYSNQPQHFGDGTRLSIL.

This clone turned up a few times. The rearrangement uses TRBV21-1 and TRBJ2-5; TRBD1, the D gene given by the table, was not confirmed from the DNA. The J call may be faulty, since TRBJ2-7 better matches the DNA end. TRBV21-1 is designated a pseudogene. This CDR3 region has 14 residues. The CDR3: CASSGRQYSYEQYF. CDR3 sequence (DNA): TGTGCCAGCAGCGGCCGACAGTACTCCTACGAGCAGTACTTC.

The chain carries TRBV5-6 and TRBJ1-2, with a tentative D call TRBD1 (6 bases). The CDR3 covers 13 residues. V was pared by 6 bases and J by 5 bases, with 14 bases between. Germline V gives CDR1 SGHDT, CDR2 YYEEEE. For the CDR3, the DNA is TGTGCCAGCAATCTACTCGGACAGTATGGCTACACCTTC. Its translation is CASNLLGQYGYTF.

J is TRBJ2-5 and V is TRBV15, with D maybe TRBD2 (6 bases). The CDR3 has 14 amino acids. V shed 0 bases and J shed 5 bases, with 10 bases lying between them. Germline CDR1 is LNHNV and CDR2 is YYDKDF (reference sequence). The CDR3 sequence is CATSRDRLAETQYF. CDR3 coding DNA: TGTGCCACCAGCAGAGATCGCCTAGCGGAGACCCAGTACTTC.

This clone showed up just a few times. V gene TRBV13 combines with J gene TRBJ1-4, with D unresolved. V lost 2 bases and J lost 8, with 6 bases in between. The CDR3 length is 12 residues. The germline gives CDR1 PRHDT, CDR2 FYEKMQ (reference sequence). CDR3 amino acids: CASSLLGEKLFF. CDR3 in DNA: TGTGCCAGCAGCTTACTGGGCGAAAAACTGTTTTTT.

V and J are TRBV2 and TRBJ2-7, with 9 bases matching TRBD1. This CDR3 has 14 residues. Germline assignment: CDR1 SNHLY and CDR2 FYNNEI. V trimming: 8 bases; J trimming: 5 bases; junction bases outside the gene matches: 10. The CDR3 DNA is TGTGCCAGCTTGGCCATCGGGACAGGGAACGAGCAGTACTTC. Its translation: CASLAIGTGNEQYF.

This rearrangement joins TRBV10-3 to TRBJ2-1; possible D gene TRBD2, 6 bases. Germline lookup yields CDR1 ENHRY and CDR2 SYGVKD. CDR3 length: 13 amino acids. V was pared by 3 bases and J by 9 bases, with 12 bases between. CDR3 sequence reads: CAISDRRAGEQFF. CDR3 nucleotide sequence: TGTGCCATCAGTGATAGGAGGGCCGGTGAGCAGTTCTTC.

The chain combines TRBV30 with TRBJ1-4, with unresolved D. The CDR3 sequence is 12 residues long. Looked up from germline, CDR1 is GTSNPN and CDR2 is SVGIG (reference sequence). The V and J ends lost 2 bases and 8 bases respectively, with 9 bases between them. The CDR3 sequence: CAWSSSGEKLFF. The CDR3 coding sequence is TGTGCCTGGAGTTCGTCGGGGGAAAAACTGTTTTTT.

This sequence joins TRBV5-1 and TRBJ2-1; a possible D gene is TRBD2 (5 bases). This CDR3 has 14 amino acids. Germline-derived CDR1 and CDR2 are SGHRS and YFSETQ. The V end was cut by 4 bases, the J end by 6 bases, with 14 bases between. Written as DNA, the CDR3 is TGCGCCAGCAGCCCGGAGGCAGCTGCCAATGAGCAGTTCTTC. Translating gives CASSPEAAANEQFF.

This clone was seen a handful of times. This chain joins TRBV7-2 and TRBJ2-3; maybe TRBD1 (6 bases). The CDR3 spans 16 residues. V shed 4 bases and J shed 2 bases, with 16 bases lying between them. CDR1 and CDR2 from the germline V gene are SGHTA and FQGNSA. As DNA, the CDR3 is TGTGCCAGCAGCTCCCATACAGGGAGCCCCACAGATACGCAGTATTTT. Protein sequence: CASSSHTGSPTDTQYF.

This clone came up a few times. The genes are TRBV28 and TRBJ2-7; 7 nucleotides line up with TRBD2. Germline trimming cut 10 bases from V and 6 bases from J; bases unmatched to any gene: 9. CDR3 length: 12 residues. The germline V gene encodes CDR1 MDHEN and CDR2 SYDVKM. The CDR3 loop reads CATGGVGGEQYF. CDR3 bases: TGTGCCACTGGGGGGGTTGGGGGCGAGCAGTACTTC.

The chain combines TRBV14 with TRBJ1-2; possible D gene TRBD1, 6 bases. The germline V gene has CDR1 SGHDN and CDR2 FVKESK. The CDR3 sequence is 16 residues long. V lost 0 bases to trimming and J lost 8 bases, with 19 bases between them. The CDR3 DNA sequence: TGTGCCAGCAGCCAAGATGCCCATCCGGGACAATGGGGCTACACCTTC. Its protein is CASSQDAHPGQWGYTF. The full variable domain, in which reference TRBV14 and TRBJ1-2 provide the parts outside the CDR3, is EAGVTQFPSHSVIEKGQTVTLRCDPISGHDNLYWYRRVMGKEIKFLLHFVKESKQDESGMPNNRFLAERTGGTYSTLKVQPAELEDSGVYFCASSQDAHPGQWGYTFGSGTRLTVV.

The gene calls are TRBV11-2 and TRBJ2-3; 7 bases align to TRBD1. Germline V CDR1 and CDR2: SGHAT, FQNNGV. Germline trimming cut 6 bases from V and 3 bases from J; bases unmatched to any gene: 6. This CDR3 comprises 14 residues. The CDR3 region has the DNA TGTGCCAGCAGGCCGGGACAGACAACAGATACGCAGTATTTT. It is translated as CASRPGQTTDTQYF.

J is TRBJ2-3 and V is TRBV7-3; D unclear. The CDR3 loop spans 16 amino acids. Germline V CDR1 and CDR2: SGHTA, FQGTGA. The V end lost 5 bases, the J end lost 0 bases, and 15 bases lay between the germline ends. CDR3 DNA: TGTGCCAGCAGCCCCACCAACGGCGGCAGCACAGATACGCAGTATTTT. This gives the protein CASSPTNGGSTDTQYF. The full variable domain, rest sourced from reference TRBV7-3 and TRBJ2-3, is GAGVSQTPSNKVTEKGKYVELRCDPISGHTALYWYRQSLGQGPEFLIYFQGTGAADDSGLPNDRFFAVRPEGSVSTLKIQRTERGDSAVYLCASSPTNGGSTDTQYFGPGTRLTVL.